The clone carrying this T cell receptor beta chain was seen a single time. Its antigen is still unknown. No DNA is shown, since the ends of the CDR3 on it are uncertain; the CDR3 is the one TCRdb lists. These data are taken from a study of T cells in Graves' hyperthyroidism and ophthalmopathy. Study-wide results and limits: In blood, most of the thyroid clonotypes expanded above 0.001 were also present.

RNA transcripts yielded amplified TCR beta CDR3 regions. The primer set for the first-round RT-PCR of the TCR CDR3 was HTBI. Via MiXCR, TCRdb re-called the multiplex PCR reads, giving one row per CDR3 protein. The table includes more than 500,000 distinct CDR3 sequences, 14% detected once. Germline V gives CDR1 SEHNR, CDR2 FQNEAQ (reference sequence). Counting both end residues, the CDR3 totals 20 amino acids. This sequence was found in a woman aged 35 to 49 with Graves' hyperthyroidism. Sample: blood. The gene calls are TRBV7-9 and TRBJ1-1. The CDR3 here is CASSFYICSARGPMNTEAFF.